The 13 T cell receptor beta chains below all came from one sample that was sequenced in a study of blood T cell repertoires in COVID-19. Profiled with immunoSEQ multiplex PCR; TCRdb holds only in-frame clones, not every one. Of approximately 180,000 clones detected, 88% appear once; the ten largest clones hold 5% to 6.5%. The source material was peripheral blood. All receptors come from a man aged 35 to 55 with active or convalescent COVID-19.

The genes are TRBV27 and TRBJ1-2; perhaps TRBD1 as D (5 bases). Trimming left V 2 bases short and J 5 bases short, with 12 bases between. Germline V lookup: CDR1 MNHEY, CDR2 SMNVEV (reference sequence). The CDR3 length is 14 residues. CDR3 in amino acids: CASSLQGAIYGYTF. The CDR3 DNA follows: TGTGCCAGCAGTTTACAAGGGGCGATTTATGGCTACACCTTC.

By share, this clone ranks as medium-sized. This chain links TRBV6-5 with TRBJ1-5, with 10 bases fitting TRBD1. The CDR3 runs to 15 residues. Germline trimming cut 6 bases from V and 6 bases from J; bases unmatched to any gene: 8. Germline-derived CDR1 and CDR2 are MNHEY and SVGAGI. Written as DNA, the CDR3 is TGTGCCAGCAGAATGACAGGGGGCGCAGGTCAGCCCCAGCATTTT. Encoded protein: CASRMTGGAGQPQHF.

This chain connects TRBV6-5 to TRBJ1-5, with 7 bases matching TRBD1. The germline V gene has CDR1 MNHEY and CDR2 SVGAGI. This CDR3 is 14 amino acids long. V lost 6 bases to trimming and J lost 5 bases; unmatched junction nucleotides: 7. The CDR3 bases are TGTGCCAGCAGCCCGACAGGGTGGGATCAGCCCCAGCATTTT. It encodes CASSPTGWDQPQHF.

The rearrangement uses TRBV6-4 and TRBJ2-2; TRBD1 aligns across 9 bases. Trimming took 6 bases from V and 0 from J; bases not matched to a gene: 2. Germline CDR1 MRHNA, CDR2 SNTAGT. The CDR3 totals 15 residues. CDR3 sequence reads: CASRGQGSNTGELFF. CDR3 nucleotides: TGTGCCAGCAGAGGACAGGGGTCGAACACCGGGGAGCTGTTTTTT.

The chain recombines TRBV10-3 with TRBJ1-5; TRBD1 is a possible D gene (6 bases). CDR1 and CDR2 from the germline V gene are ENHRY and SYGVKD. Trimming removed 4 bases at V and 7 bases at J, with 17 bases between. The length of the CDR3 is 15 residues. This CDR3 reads CAISGAVGAEQPQHF. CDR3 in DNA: TGTGCCATCAGTGGGGCAGTGGGGGCAGAACAGCCCCAGCATTTT.

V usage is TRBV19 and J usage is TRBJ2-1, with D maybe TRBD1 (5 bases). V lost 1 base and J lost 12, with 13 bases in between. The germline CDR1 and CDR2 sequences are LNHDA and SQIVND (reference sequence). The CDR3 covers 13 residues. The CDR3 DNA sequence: TGTGCCAGTAGTATAGGGCAGGGTGGGGCGCAGTTCTTC. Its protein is CASSIGQGGAQFF.

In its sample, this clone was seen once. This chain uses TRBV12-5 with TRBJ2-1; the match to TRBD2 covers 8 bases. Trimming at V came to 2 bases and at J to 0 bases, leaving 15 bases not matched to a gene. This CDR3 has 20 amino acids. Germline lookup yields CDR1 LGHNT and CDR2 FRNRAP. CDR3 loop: CASGLYGSGTDTDSYNEQFF. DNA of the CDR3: TGTGCTAGTGGTTTGTATGGTAGCGGGACGGATACTGACTCCTACAATGAGCAGTTCTTC.

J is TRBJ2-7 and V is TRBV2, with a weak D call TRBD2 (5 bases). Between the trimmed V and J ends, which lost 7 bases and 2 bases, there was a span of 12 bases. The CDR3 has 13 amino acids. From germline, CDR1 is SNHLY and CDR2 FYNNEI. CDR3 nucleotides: TGTGCCAGCAAGAGGGATTTTACCTACGAGCAGTACTTC. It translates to CASKRDFTYEQYF. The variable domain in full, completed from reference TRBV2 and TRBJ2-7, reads EPEVTQTPSHQVTQMGQEVILRCVPISNHLYFYWYRQILGQKVEFLVSFYNNEISEKSEIFDDQFSVERPDGSNFTLKIRSTKLEDSAMYFCASKRDFTYEQYFGPGTRLTVT.

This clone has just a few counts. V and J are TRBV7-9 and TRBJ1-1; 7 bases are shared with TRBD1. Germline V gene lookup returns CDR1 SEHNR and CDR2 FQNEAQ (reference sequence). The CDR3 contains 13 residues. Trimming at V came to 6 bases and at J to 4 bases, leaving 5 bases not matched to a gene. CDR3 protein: CASRKGATTEAFF. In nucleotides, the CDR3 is TGTGCCAGCAGGAAGGGGGCTACCACTGAAGCTTTCTTT. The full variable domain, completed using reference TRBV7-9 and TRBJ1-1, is DTGVSQNPRHKITKRGQNVTFRCDPISEHNRLYWYRQTLGQGPEFLTYFQNEAQLEKSRLLSDRFSAERPKGSFSTLEIQRTEQGDSAMYLCASRKGATTEAFFGQGTRLTVV.

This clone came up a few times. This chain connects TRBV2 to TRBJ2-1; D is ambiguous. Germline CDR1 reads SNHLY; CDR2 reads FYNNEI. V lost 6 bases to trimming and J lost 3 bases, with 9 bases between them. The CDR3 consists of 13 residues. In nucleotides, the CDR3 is TGTGCCAGCAGAATTGGCGGCTACAATGAGCAGTTCTTC. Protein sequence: CASRIGGYNEQFF.

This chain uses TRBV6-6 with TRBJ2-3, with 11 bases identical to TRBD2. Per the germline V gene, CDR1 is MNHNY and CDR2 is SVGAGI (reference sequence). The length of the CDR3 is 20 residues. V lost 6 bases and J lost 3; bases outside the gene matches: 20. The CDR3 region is CASSARGLAAPGGDTDTQYF. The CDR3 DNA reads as TGTGCCAGCAGCGCCCGGGGACTAGCGGCGCCTGGTGGGGATACAGATACGCAGTATTTT.

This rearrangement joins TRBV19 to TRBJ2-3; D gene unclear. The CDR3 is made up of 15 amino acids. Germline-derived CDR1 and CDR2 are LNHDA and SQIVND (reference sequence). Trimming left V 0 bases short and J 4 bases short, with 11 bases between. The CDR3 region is CASSIDNPRSDTQYF. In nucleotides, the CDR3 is TGTGCCAGTAGTATAGATAACCCGCGCTCAGATACGCAGTATTTT.

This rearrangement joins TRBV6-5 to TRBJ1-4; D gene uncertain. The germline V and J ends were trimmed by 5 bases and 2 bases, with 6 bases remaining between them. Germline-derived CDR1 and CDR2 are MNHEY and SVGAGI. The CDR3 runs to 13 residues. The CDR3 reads CASSRSTNEKLFF. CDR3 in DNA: TGTGCCAGCAGTCGAAGCACTAATGAAAAACTGTTTTTT.